The present T cell receptor beta chain was sequenced within a study of T cell responses to AZD1222 COVID-19 vaccine. Clones were read by immunoSEQ multiplex PCR, and TCRdb kept only the in-frame ones, dropping some. The sample lists 70,000 to 90,000 clones; approximately 83% were seen once. The CDR3 totals 16 residues. V was pared by 3 bases and J by 5 bases, with 10 bases of the junction left unmatched. Germline-derived CDR1 and CDR2 are SGHVS and FNYEAQ. The sequence was obtained from an adult who received the AZD1222 COVID-19 vaccine. This chain uses TRBV7-6 with TRBJ2-1, with 7 bases fitting TRBD1. Specimen: peripheral blood, collected 28 days after the second AZD1222 dose. The CDR3: CASSLIDRVPDNEQFF. CDR3 bases: TGTGCCAGCAGCTTGATAGACAGGGTGCCTGACAATGAGCAGTTCTTC. Variable domain in full (rest from reference TRBV7-6 and TRBJ2-1): GAGVSQSPRYKVTKRGQDVALRCDPISGHVSLYWYRQALGQGPEFLTYFNYEAQQDKSGLPNDRFSAERPEGSISTLTIQRTEQRDSAMYRCASSLIDRVPDNEQFFGPGTRLTVL.